A selection of T cell receptor beta chains follows, all from one sample in a study of blood T cell repertoires in COVID-19. Sequencing was performed with immunoSEQ multiplex PCR; in TCRdb, only in-frame clones are kept and a portion is missing. This sample carries roughly 78,000 clones, 80% of them seen once, and the ten largest clones take 13%. The source material was peripheral blood. These receptors all come from a man between 50 and 59 years old with COVID-19, enrolled during active disease. Both conserved end residues are part of each CDR3. D genes are given only for firm matches. Size tells how often a clone was seen (once, few, many) or the class of an expanded clone, and some rows leave it out.

-	TRBJ2-5	TRBV2	-	TGTGCCAGCACCACCCGGGGTGCGACTATAGAGACCCAGTACTTC	CASTTRGATIETQYF
-	TRBJ2-1	TRBV7-2	TRBD2	TGTGCCAGCAGCTTTATGCTAGCGGGAGGGAATGAGCAGTTCTTC	CASSFMLAGGNEQFF
few	TRBJ1-2	TRBV4-1	TRBD1	TGCGCCAGCAGCCAACCGGGACAGAAGGGCAATGGCTACACCTTC	CASSQPGQKGNGYTF
-	TRBJ2-1	TRBV14	TRBD2	TGTGCCAGCAGCCCTCCGGCTAGCGGATACAATGAGCAGTTCTTC	CASSPPASGYNEQFF
once	TRBJ1-1	TRBV7-3	TRBD1	TGTGCCAGCAGCTTACAGGGGGCGAACACTGAAGCTTTCTTT	CASSLQGANTEAFF
-	TRBJ1-5	TRBV18	TRBD1	TGTGCCAGCTCACAGGGACAGGAGCAGCCCCAGCATTTT	CASSQGQEQPQHF
-	TRBJ1-6	TRBV28	TRBD1	TGTGCCAGCAGAACCGGGACAGGGAGGAATTCACCCCTCCACTTT	CASRTGTGRNSPLHF
-	TRBJ1-6	TRBV5-1	-	TGCGCCAGCAGCGGTACGACAGAGGCCTATAATTCACCCCTCCACTTT	CASSGTTEAYNSPLHF
once	TRBJ2-2	TRBV6-2/TRBV6-3	-	TGTGCCAGCAGTTCTTCCATGAAGAGCGGGGAGCTGTTTTTT	CASSSSMKSGELFF
-	TRBJ2-7	TRBV6-5	TRBD2	TGTGCCAGCCGCCAGATGGGGGGGAGCTCCTACGAGCAGTACTTC	CASRQMGGSSYEQYF
-	TRBJ1-1	TRBV5-1	-	TGCGCCAGCAGCTTGGGGGCAGGAAGGGGTGGCACTGAAGCTTTCTTT	CASSLGAGRGGTEAFF
-	TRBJ2-3	TRBV15	TRBD2	TGTGCCACCAGCAGTTGGCTAGCGGGAGGCACAGATACGCAGTATTTT	CATSSWLAGGTDTQYF
-	TRBJ2-7	TRBV5-1	TRBD2	TGCGCCAGCAGCTTGGAGAATTTGGGGTTAGCGGGAGATCTGTACTTC	CASSLENLGLAGDLYF
-	TRBJ1-5	TRBV14	TRBD1	TGTGCCAGCAGCCAGACAGGGGACAATCAGCCCCAGCATTTT	CASSQTGDNQPQHF
-	TRBJ2-2	TRBV12-3/TRBV12-4	-	TGTGCCAGCAGGGCGGTGGCCACCGGGGAGCTGTTTTTT	CASRAVATGELFF
once	TRBJ1-2	TRBV29-1	-	TGCAGCGTTGAATCCGGGACAACCTATGGCTACACCTTC	CSVESGTTYGYTF
-	TRBJ1-1	TRBV7-2	-	TGTGCCAGCAGCCCCATGGGGGGGGAGTATACTGAAGCTTTCTTT	CASSPMGGEYTEAFF
-	TRBJ1-5	TRBV10-2	-	TGCGCCAGCAGGCCTGGGGACACTCAGCCCCAGCATTTT	CASRPGDTQPQHF
-	TRBJ2-5	TRBV21-1	-	TGTGCCAGCAGAAGTAGCGTGGTGAACAAAGAGACCCAGTACTTC	CASRSSVVNKETQYF
-	TRBJ2-3	TRBV18	TRBD2	TGTGCCAGCTCGAGCTGGGGACTAGCACGGGACACAGATACGCAGTATTTT	CASSSWGLARDTDTQYF
-	TRBJ2-1	TRBV9	TRBD2	TGTGCCAGCAGCGTAGCTTCCAGCGGGATGCCGTTTGGCAATGAGCAGTTCTTC	CASSVASSGMPFGNEQFF
-	TRBJ1-1	TRBV5-1	-	TGCGCCAGCGCTAGCCGTCGGGGCACTGAAGCTTTCTTT	CASASRRGTEAFF
-	TRBJ1-5	TRBV19	-	TGTGCCAGTAGGCTTCTCTTCAGCGGTACTCAGCCCCAGCATTTT	CASRLLFSGTQPQHF
-	TRBJ2-7	TRBV4-1	TRBD1	TGCGCCAGCAGCCAAGGACAGGGTACCTACGAGCAGTACTTC	CASSQGQGTYEQYF
many	TRBJ2-5	TRBV5-1	TRBD1	TGCGCCAGCAGCCGGGGACAGGGGGGCCTCCAAGAGACCCAGTACTTC	CASSRGQGGLQETQYF
-	TRBJ2-2	TRBV7-2	-	TGTGCCAGCAGCTTAGACGGGGCGAACACCGGGGAGCTGTTTTTT	CASSLDGANTGELFF
-	TRBJ2-3	TRBV7-9	TRBD1	TGTGCCAGCGGCACCCGGACGGGACAGGGGACAGATACGCAGTATTTT	CASGTRTGQGTDTQYF
-	TRBJ1-2	TRBV7-9	-	TGTGCCAGCAGCTTTTTTCAGGGTTCTGGCTATGGCTACACCTTC	CASSFFQGSGYGYTF
few	TRBJ1-5	TRBV4-1	-	TGCGCCAGCAGCCAAGAAGCGCGGCAGGGGAGCAATCAGCCCCAGCATTTT	CASSQEARQGSNQPQHF
-	TRBJ1-5	TRBV2	TRBD1	TGTGCCAGCAGTGGGACAGGGGCTAGTCAGCCCCAGCATTTT	CASSGTGASQPQHF
-	TRBJ2-3	TRBV9	TRBD2	TGTGCCAGCAGCGTAGGGCTAGCGGGAGCTGGAGATACGCAGTATTTT	CASSVGLAGAGDTQYF
once	TRBJ2-1	TRBV11-2	TRBD1	TGTGCCAGCAGCCAACCCCCCGGACAGGGCCCTTACAATGAGCAGTTCTTC	CASSQPPGQGPYNEQFF
-	TRBJ1-5	TRBV6-1	TRBD1	TGTGCCAGCAGTGAAAACACAGGGGACAATCAGCCCCAGCATTTT	CASSENTGDNQPQHF
-	TRBJ1-4	TRBV18	-	TGTGCCAGCTCACCGAGTGGGCCCTCGAATGAAAAACTGTTTTTT	CASSPSGPSNEKLFF
once	TRBJ2-3	TRBV2	TRBD2	TGTGCCAGCAGTCCTCTAGCGGGAGGGCGAGATACGCAGTATTTT	CASSPLAGGRDTQYF
-	TRBJ2-1	TRBV12-3/TRBV12-4	-	TGTGCCAGCAGGGGGCTCTCCTACAATGAGCAGTTCTTC	CASRGLSYNEQFF
few	TRBJ1-2	TRBV28	-	TGTGCCAGCCTGGGGGCCACTGACTATGGCTACACCTTC	CASLGATDYGYTF
-	TRBJ2-3	TRBV14	-	TGTGCCAGCAGTAGCGGAGGGATTAGCACAGATACGCAGTATTTT	CASSSGGISTDTQYF
-	TRBJ1-1	TRBV29-1	-	TGCAGCGTTGAAGTGGCCGAAGCTTTCTTT	CSVEVAEAFF
once	TRBJ2-7	TRBV4-3	TRBD2	TGCGCCAGCAGCCAAGGGGTGGCGGGAGGGGGCTACGAGCAGTACTTC	CASSQGVAGGGYEQYF
-	TRBJ2-7	TRBV23-1	-	TGCGCCAGCAGCCCACTAACCCCTTACTACGAGCAGTACTTC	CASSPLTPYYEQYF
once	TRBJ2-3	TRBV15	-	TGTGCCACCAGCAGAGACTTCCTTCCGGTCGAAAATACGCAGTATTTT	CATSRDFLPVENTQYF
-	TRBJ2-4	TRBV27	-	TGTGCCAGCAGCCCAGGTGCCAAAAACATTCAGTACTTC	CASSPGAKNIQYF
-	TRBJ2-2	TRBV29-1	TRBD2	TGCAGCGTTAAGTCCGATTTCGGGAGGGCCGGTACCGGGGAGCTGTTTTTT	CSVKSDFGRAGTGELFF
-	TRBJ1-2	TRBV7-9	TRBD1	TGTGCCAGCAGTTCGGACAGGGGATATGGCTACACCTTC	CASSSDRGYGYTF
once	TRBJ2-5	TRBV5-1	TRBD1	TGCGCCAGCAGCAGGGGACAGTTTCAAGAGACCCAGTACTTC	CASSRGQFQETQYF
-	TRBJ2-3	TRBV21-1	-	TGTGCCAGCAGCAAACGGGCTAGCGGGAGGGTGGTATCTCCAGATACGCAGTATTTT	CASSKRASGRVVSPDTQYF
-	TRBJ1-1	TRBV2	-	TGTGCCAGCAGTGAAGTACTGTTGAACACTGAAGCTTTCTTT	CASSEVLLNTEAFF
-	TRBJ2-1	TRBV7-3	TRBD2	TGTGCCAGCAGCCCCCTTAGCGGGAGGGCCGCCGAGCAGTTCTTC	CASSPLSGRAAEQFF
-	TRBJ1-3	TRBV19	-	TGTGCCAGTAATGAGGGAAGCTCTGGAAACACCATATATTTT	CASNEGSSGNTIYF
once	TRBJ2-1	TRBV18	-	TGTGCCAGCTCACCAAGGCAGGGGGGTGGCAATGAGCAGTTCTTC	CASSPRQGGGNEQFF
-	TRBJ1-2	TRBV7-8	TRBD1	TGTGCCAGCAGCCCGACAGGGGGTGGCTACACCTTC	CASSPTGGGYTF
-	TRBJ1-2	TRBV27	-	TGTGCCAGCAGTTTTTCCGTGAACTATGGCTACACCTTC	CASSFSVNYGYTF
few	TRBJ1-3	TRBV7-3	-	TGTGCCAGCAGCTTGTCCGCGGGCTCTGGAAACACCATATATTTT	CASSLSAGSGNTIYF
few	TRBJ2-2	TRBV25-1	-	TGTGCCAGCAGTGGGCTCGCGAACACCGGGGAGCTGTTTTTT	CASSGLANTGELFF
-	TRBJ1-3	TRBV27	-	TGTGCCAGCAGTTCCCCCGGTCCCGGAAACACCATATATTTT	CASSSPGPGNTIYF
-	TRBJ1-5	TRBV6-5	-	TGTGCCAGCAGACCGGACAGAAATAGCAATCAGCCCCAGCATTTT	CASRPDRNSNQPQHF
-	TRBJ2-1	TRBV18	TRBD2	TGTGCCAGCTCGTCAAACGGACTAGCGGGAGGCTACAATGAGCAGTTCTTC	CASSSNGLAGGYNEQFF
-	TRBJ2-7	TRBV6-5	TRBD2	TGTGCCAGCAGTTACAGGCTAGCGGACTCCTACGAGCAGTACTTC	CASSYRLADSYEQYF
few	TRBJ1-4	TRBV7-2	-	TGTGCCAGCAGCTTTTACGGTGCAACTAATGAAAAACTGTTTTTT	CASSFYGATNEKLFF